Listed below are T cell receptor beta chains from one sample, sequenced in a study of blood T cell repertoires in COVID-19. Produced via immunoSEQ multiplex PCR; TCRdb's table is partial and in-frame only. The sample yields some 390,000 clones, about 87% seen once. The specimen sequenced was peripheral blood. Receptors were obtained from a woman aged 55-70 years with COVID-19, enrolled during active disease. CDR3s include the opening cysteine and the closing phenylalanine or tryptophan. The order of the fields is D gene, J gene, clone size, V gene, CDR3 protein, CDR3 DNA. The D gene is left open where the match is weak. Some rows mark clone size as missing; the rest say once, few, many or name a class of expanded clone.

D gene: NA
J gene: TRBJ2-1
clone size: NA
V gene: TRBV29-1
CDR3 protein: CSVDGGALYNEQFF
CDR3 DNA: TGCAGCGTTGATGGGGGGGCCCTCTACAATGAGCAGTTCTTC

D gene: TRBD1
J gene: TRBJ1-1
clone size: NA
V gene: TRBV18
CDR3 protein: CASSRDRGMNTEAFF
CDR3 DNA: TGTGCCAGCTCACGGGACAGGGGGATGAACACTGAAGCTTTCTTT

D gene: NA
J gene: TRBJ2-1
clone size: NA
V gene: TRBV18
CDR3 protein: CASSPPVPGVDNEQFF
CDR3 DNA: TGTGCCAGCTCACCACCCGTTCCCGGGGTAGACAATGAGCAGTTCTTC

D gene: NA
J gene: TRBJ2-2
clone size: NA
V gene: TRBV11-1
CDR3 protein: CASSLEGTGELFF
CDR3 DNA: TGTGCCAGCAGCTTGGAGGGGACCGGGGAGCTGTTTTTT

D gene: TRBD1
J gene: TRBJ1-2
clone size: NA
V gene: TRBV5-4
CDR3 protein: CASSTTGQGGYGYTF
CDR3 DNA: TGTGCCAGCAGTACGACCGGACAGGGGGGCTATGGCTACACCTTC

D gene: NA
J gene: TRBJ2-3
clone size: NA
V gene: TRBV5-1
CDR3 protein: CASSLAEQPAADTQYF
CDR3 DNA: TGCGCCAGCAGCTTAGCGGAACAACCCGCTGCAGATACGCAGTATTTT

D gene: TRBD1
J gene: TRBJ1-5
clone size: NA
V gene: TRBV5-1
CDR3 protein: CASSPQGAGPQHF
CDR3 DNA: TGCGCCAGCAGCCCACAGGGGGCTGGGCCCCAGCATTTT

D gene: NA
J gene: TRBJ2-3
clone size: NA
V gene: TRBV7-3
CDR3 protein: CASSLSGLPTDTQYF
CDR3 DNA: TGTGCCAGCAGCTTATCTGGGCTACCCACAGATACGCAGTATTTT

D gene: TRBD1
J gene: TRBJ2-7
clone size: NA
V gene: TRBV18
CDR3 protein: CASSPPGTVYEQYF
CDR3 DNA: TGTGCCAGCTCACCACCCGGGACAGTCTACGAGCAGTACTTC

D gene: NA
J gene: TRBJ2-7
clone size: NA
V gene: TRBV11-3
CDR3 protein: CASTGLHEQYF
CDR3 DNA: TGTGCCAGCACAGGGCTCCACGAGCAGTACTTC

D gene: NA
J gene: TRBJ1-2
clone size: NA
V gene: TRBV4-1
CDR3 protein: CASSQGGVGYGYTF
CDR3 DNA: TGCGCCAGCAGCCAGGGAGGGGTGGGCTATGGCTACACCTTC

D gene: NA
J gene: TRBJ1-1
clone size: NA
V gene: TRBV6-1
CDR3 protein: CASSEAGGNTEAFF
CDR3 DNA: TGTGCCAGCAGTGAAGCGGGGGGGAACACTGAAGCTTTCTTT

D gene: NA
J gene: TRBJ2-3
clone size: NA
V gene: TRBV6-5
CDR3 protein: CASGQPGTQYF
CDR3 DNA: TGTGCCAGCGGACAGCCGGGGACGCAGTATTTT

D gene: TRBD1
J gene: TRBJ1-3
clone size: NA
V gene: TRBV5-1
CDR3 protein: CASSLRQGEGNTIYF
CDR3 DNA: TGCGCCAGCAGCTTGAGACAGGGAGAAGGAAACACCATATATTTT

D gene: NA
J gene: TRBJ1-1
clone size: NA
V gene: TRBV7-3
CDR3 protein: CASSTGGRNTEAFF
CDR3 DNA: TGTGCCAGCAGCACGGGGGGGCGAAACACTGAAGCTTTCTTT

D gene: NA
J gene: TRBJ2-3
clone size: NA
V gene: TRBV4-1
CDR3 protein: CASSQEGGGFPPGTDTQYF
CDR3 DNA: TGCGCCAGCAGCCAAGAGGGAGGGGGGTTCCCTCCCGGCACAGATACGCAGTATTTT

D gene: NA
J gene: TRBJ2-3
clone size: NA
V gene: TRBV25-1
CDR3 protein: CASSPRTFSGTDTQYF
CDR3 DNA: TGTGCCAGCAGTCCCCGGACATTTTCGGGCACAGATACGCAGTATTTT

D gene: TRBD1
J gene: TRBJ1-1
clone size: NA
V gene: TRBV5-1
CDR3 protein: CASKPYRGNTEAFF
CDR3 DNA: TGCGCCAGCAAACCATACAGGGGGAACACTGAAGCTTTCTTT

D gene: TRBD1
J gene: TRBJ1-1
clone size: NA
V gene: TRBV5-5
CDR3 protein: CASSSRQGSGNTEAFF
CDR3 DNA: TGTGCCAGCAGCTCAAGACAGGGGTCGGGGAACACTGAAGCTTTCTTT

D gene: NA
J gene: TRBJ1-6
clone size: NA
V gene: TRBV28
CDR3 protein: CASSPPRGATYNSPLHF
CDR3 DNA: TGTGCCAGCAGTCCCCCCCGGGGGGCAACCTATAATTCACCCCTCCACTTT

D gene: NA
J gene: TRBJ1-1
clone size: NA
V gene: TRBV18
CDR3 protein: CASSPDQGTEAFF
CDR3 DNA: TGTGCCAGCTCACCGGACCAGGGAACTGAAGCTTTCTTT

D gene: NA
J gene: TRBJ2-7
clone size: NA
V gene: TRBV3-1/TRBV3-2
CDR3 protein: CASSQDMGAYEQYF
CDR3 DNA: TGTGCCAGCAGCCAAGATATGGGGGCTTACGAGCAGTACTTC

D gene: NA
J gene: TRBJ1-3
clone size: once
V gene: TRBV7-2
CDR3 protein: CASSFYGNTIYF
CDR3 DNA: TGTGCCAGCAGCTTCTACGGAAACACCATATATTTT

D gene: TRBD1
J gene: TRBJ1-4
clone size: NA
V gene: TRBV10-3
CDR3 protein: CAIAGGSEKLFF
CDR3 DNA: TGTGCCATCGCAGGGGGTAGCGAAAAACTGTTTTTT

D gene: TRBD2
J gene: TRBJ2-5
clone size: NA
V gene: TRBV4-2
CDR3 protein: CASSLSGGMETQYF
CDR3 DNA: TGTGCCAGCAGCCTTAGCGGGGGGATGGAGACCCAGTACTTC

D gene: TRBD1
J gene: TRBJ2-6
clone size: NA
V gene: TRBV4-1
CDR3 protein: CASSRGQGNSGANVLTF
CDR3 DNA: TGCGCCAGCAGCAGGGGACAGGGGAACTCTGGGGCCAACGTCCTGACTTTC

D gene: TRBD1
J gene: TRBJ1-1
clone size: few
V gene: TRBV19
CDR3 protein: CASSPYRGRDTEAFF
CDR3 DNA: TGTGCCAGTAGTCCTTACAGGGGACGGGACACTGAAGCTTTCTTT

D gene: NA
J gene: TRBJ2-5
clone size: NA
V gene: TRBV7-9
CDR3 protein: CASSFSGKETQYF
CDR3 DNA: TGTGCCAGCAGCTTTTCCGGGAAGGAGACCCAGTACTTC

D gene: TRBD1
J gene: TRBJ1-6
clone size: NA
V gene: TRBV10-1
CDR3 protein: CASSEDRGNSPLHF
CDR3 DNA: TGCGCCAGCAGTGAGGACAGGGGTAATTCACCCCTCCACTTT

D gene: TRBD1
J gene: TRBJ2-7
clone size: NA
V gene: TRBV11-3
CDR3 protein: CASSPGTGADEQYF
CDR3 DNA: TGTGCCAGCAGCCCGGGGACAGGGGCCGACGAGCAGTACTTC

D gene: NA
J gene: TRBJ2-2
clone size: NA
V gene: TRBV7-3
CDR3 protein: CASSLGRNTGELFF
CDR3 DNA: TGTGCCAGCAGCTTAGGCAGGAACACCGGGGAGCTGTTTTTT

D gene: NA
J gene: TRBJ1-1
clone size: few
V gene: TRBV6-1
CDR3 protein: CASSEESGIGTEAFF
CDR3 DNA: TGTGCCAGCAGTGAAGAATCAGGGATAGGCACTGAAGCTTTCTTT